Presented here are 12 T cell receptor beta chains from one specimen sequenced in a study of regulatory dendritic cells for organ transplantation. Assay: immunoSEQ multiplex PCR; the TCRdb copy retains only in-frame clones and omits some. The top ten clones hold around 2.3% of a sample with just under 30,000 clones, about 80% of them seen once. Sequenced: memory CD4+ T cells from blood. Specified subset: CD45RO+ memory T cells. The receptors were gathered from a human donor in good health.

The rearrangement uses TRBV19 and TRBJ2-7; D uncertain. Trimming shortened V by 1 base and J by 6 bases, and 10 bases separated the two germline ends. CDR1 is LNHDA, CDR2 SQIVND, per germline (reference sequence). This CDR3 has 13 residues. Here the CDR3 DNA reads TGTGCCAGTAGTATAGCTTCTCAAGGCGAGCAGTACTTC. Its protein is CASSIASQGEQYF.

This chain links TRBV6-1 with TRBJ1-2; no reliable D call. This CDR3 is built from 12 residues. CDR1 MNHNS and CDR2 SASEGT come from the germline V gene. Trimming pared 6 bases from V and 3 bases from J, leaving 8 bases between. Written as DNA, the CDR3 is TGTGCCAGCAGGGACTGGGACTATGGCTACACCTTC. This translates into CASRDWDYGYTF.

The chain employs TRBV21-1 and TRBJ2-7; whether TRBD1, the table's D call, matches the DNA was not checked. TRBV21-1 is deemed a pseudogene. The CDR3 is made up of 17 amino acids. The CDR3 DNA is TGTGCCAGCAGCAACCCGAACGAAGGGGACAGCAACTACGAGCAGTACTTC. Protein sequence: CASSNPNEGDSNYEQYF.

The V and J genes are TRBV18 and TRBJ2-5, with 11 bases fitting TRBD2. Trimming cost V 3 bases and J 4 bases; bases outside gene matches: 16. The CDR3 loop spans 19 amino acids. Germline lookup yields CDR1 KGHSH and CDR2 LQKENI. The CDR3 DNA reads as TGTGCCAGCTCACCCGCTCTAGCGGGGGGTATGTTGCCAGGAGAGACCCAGTACTTC. This encodes CASSPALAGGMLPGETQYF. Full variable domain (outside the CDR3, taken from reference TRBV18 and TRBJ2-5): NAGVMQNPRHLVRRRGQEARLRCSPMKGHSHVYWYRQLPEEGLKFMVYLQKENIIDESGMPKERFSAEFPKEGPSILRIQQVVRGDSAAYFCASSPALAGGMLPGETQYFGPGTRLLVL.

The chain recombines TRBV7-3 with TRBJ2-1; D unclear. The length of the CDR3 is 13 residues. Per germline, CDR1 SGHTA and CDR2 FQGTGA. V lost 3 bases, J lost 4 bases, and 7 bases lay in between. DNA of the CDR3: TGTGCCAGCAGCTTCGGGCTTTACAATGAGCAGTTCTTC. Its protein product is CASSFGLYNEQFF.

The chain links TRBV23-1 to TRBJ2-1; 10 nucleotides match TRBD2. TRBV23-1 is an open reading frame whose function is uncertain. V shed 3 bases, J shed 0 bases, and the junction held 5 bases outside the gene matches. The length of the CDR3 is 17 residues. CDR3 region: CASSHDSGRSSYNEQFF. The CDR3 DNA sequence: TGCGCCAGCAGTCATGATAGCGGGAGGAGCTCCTACAATGAGCAGTTCTTC.

J is TRBJ2-1 and V is TRBV29-1; D is possibly TRBD1 (6 bases). The V gene lost 3 bases and the J gene lost 6 bases, with 15 bases spanning the gap. Germline V lookup: CDR1 SQVTM, CDR2 ANQGSEA. This CDR3 is built from 14 residues. DNA of the CDR3: TGCAGCGTTGAGCTAGATAGGGGGAGCAATGAGCAGTTCTTC. As protein: CSVELDRGSNEQFF.

This clone is a singleton in its sample. The CDR3 spells CASSEPNGVGPYEQYF. The CDR3 bases are TGTGCCAGCAGTGAACCCAACGGGGTGGGCCCCTACGAGCAGTACTTC. This chain connects TRBV6-4 to TRBJ2-7; D is perhaps TRBD2 (5 bases). Trimming took off 3 bases at V and 2 bases at J, with 17 bases between the two ends. There are 16 residues in the CDR3. CDR1 is MRHNA and CDR2 is SNTAGT in the germline V gene.

This clone was counted once. The chain uses TRBV28 and TRBJ1-4; D is perhaps TRBD1 (6 bases). Trimming cost V 6 bases and J 5 bases, with 13 bases left between them. Germline V gives CDR1 MDHEN, CDR2 SYDVKM. The CDR3 spans 14 residues. The CDR3 DNA reads TGTGCCAGCAGCAGGGGACCCGTCAATGAAAAACTGTTTTTT. Encoded protein: CASSRGPVNEKLFF.

This clone was counted only a few times. DNA for the CDR3: TGTGCCAGCAGCGGGGGCCGCTCCTATAATTCACCCCTCCACTTT. Translation gives CASSGGRSYNSPLHF. This chain connects TRBV7-9 to TRBJ1-6; possibly TRBD1 for D (6 bases). The CDR3 is 15 amino acids. Per germline, CDR1 SEHNR and CDR2 FQNEAQ (reference sequence). V shed 5 bases and J shed 0 bases, with 8 bases lying between them. Drawing the rest from reference TRBV7-9 and TRBJ1-6, the complete variable domain is DTGVSQNPRHKITKRGQNVTFRCDPISEHNRLYWYRQTLGQGPEFLTYFQNEAQLEKSRLLSDRFSAERPKGSFSTLEIQRTEQGDSAMYLCASSGGRSYNSPLHFGNGTRLTVT.

The chain is built from TRBV30 and TRBJ1-6, with TRBD1 matching 10 bases. The CDR3 totals 13 residues. Germline CDR1 reads GTSNPN; CDR2 reads SVGIG (reference sequence). Trimming took 3 bases from V and 10 from J; bases not matched to a gene: 3. The CDR3 spells CAWSGTGASPLHF. As DNA, the CDR3 is TGTGCCTGGAGCGGGACAGGGGCCTCACCCCTCCACTTT. Complete variable domain (other parts from reference TRBV30 and TRBJ1-6): SQTIHQWPATLVQPVGSPLSLECTVEGTSNPNLYWYRQAAGRGLQLLFYSVGIGQISSEVPQNLSASRPQDRQFILSSKKLLLSDSGFYLCAWSGTGASPLHFGNGTRLTVT.

The CDR3, as DNA: TGCGCCAGCAGCTTGCAAGGGACCGGGACTAGTTATGATACGCAGTATTTT. The encoded protein is CASSLQGTGTSYDTQYF. The chain links TRBV5-1 to TRBJ2-3; 8 nucleotides agree with TRBD2. CDR1 and CDR2 from the germline V gene are SGHRS and YFSETQ. V shed 1 base, J shed 6 bases, and the junction held 13 bases outside the gene matches. This CDR3 has 17 amino acids.